This T cell receptor (beta chain) was sequenced for a study of beta chain features in type 1 diabetes. The study reverse transcribed the entire isolated RNA, so it sequenced expressed TCRB transcripts. TCRdb's table, derived via immunoSEQ multiplex PCR, lists solely in-frame clones and lacks some. The sample holds about 230,000 clones, 9.6% seen once. This clone was counted a few times. Germline V lookup: CDR1 SGDLS, CDR2 YYNGEE. The ends were cut back, 4 bases at V and 1 base at J, with 8 bases in the middle. This CDR3 has 13 residues. This TCR was recovered from a woman aged 18-29 years in good health. V is TRBV9 and J is TRBJ1-1; perhaps TRBD1 as D (5 bases). Sequenced input: naive CD4+ T cells from blood. The CDR3 loop is CASSTTGNTEAFF. DNA for the CDR3: TGTGCCAGCAGCACAACAGGGAACACTGAAGCTTTCTTT. The whole variable domain, remainder taken from reference TRBV9 and TRBJ1-1, is DSGVTQTPKHLITATGQRVTLRCSPRSGDLSVYWYQQSLDQGLQFLIQYYNGEERAKGNILERFSAQQFPDLHSELNLSSLELGDSALYFCASSTTGNTEAFFGQGTRLTVV.